This record concerns one TCR beta chain sequence. These data are taken from a study of long-term antiretroviral therapy in people with HIV. The CDR3 is 14 amino acids. V shed 7 bases, J shed 4 bases, and the junction held 6 bases outside the gene matches. CDR1 and CDR2 from the germline V gene are SNHLY and FYNNEI. They ran version v3.0 of the immunoSEQ assay at survey level. Sequencing used immunoSEQ multiplex PCR; TCRdb keeps in-frame clones, though not all of them. Of 10,000 to 15,000 clones in the sample, around 73% were seen once. Here the sequenced sample was unsorted PBMCs, taken 1.3 years after starting antiretroviral therapy. The receptor was derived from a woman younger than 30 with HIV. The chain joins TRBV2 to TRBJ2-1; 8 bases align to TRBD2. This CDR3 reads CASNRLASYNEQFF. In DNA form, the CDR3 reads TGTGCCAGCAACAGACTAGCGAGTTACAATGAGCAGTTCTTC. The full variable domain, in which reference TRBV2 and TRBJ2-1 provide the parts outside the CDR3, is EPEVTQTPSHQVTQMGQEVILRCVPISNHLYFYWYRQILGQKVEFLVSFYNNEISEKSEIFDDQFSVERPDGSNFTLKIRSTKLEDSAMYFCASNRLASYNEQFFGPGTRLTVL.